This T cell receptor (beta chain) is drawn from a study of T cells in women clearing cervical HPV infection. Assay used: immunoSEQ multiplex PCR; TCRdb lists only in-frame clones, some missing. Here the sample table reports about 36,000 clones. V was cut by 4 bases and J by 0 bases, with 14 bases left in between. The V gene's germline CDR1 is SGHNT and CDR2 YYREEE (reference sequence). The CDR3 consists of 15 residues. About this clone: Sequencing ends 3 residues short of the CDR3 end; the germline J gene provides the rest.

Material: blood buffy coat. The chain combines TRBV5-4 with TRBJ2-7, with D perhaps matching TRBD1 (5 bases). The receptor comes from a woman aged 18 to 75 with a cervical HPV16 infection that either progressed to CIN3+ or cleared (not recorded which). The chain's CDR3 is CASSKQEDHSYEQYF. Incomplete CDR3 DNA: TGTGCCAGCAGCAAACAGGAAGATCACTCCTACGAG.